A single sample gave rise to the 27 T cell receptor beta chains below, sequenced in a study of CD8+ T cells in alopecia areata. Markers including CD4, CD8alpha, NKG2D and NKG2ACE guided sorting of pooled cutaneous lymph node cells. RNA extraction and reverse transcription yielded cDNA as sequencing template. The method was immunoSEQ multiplex PCR; TCRdb's version includes in-frame clones alone and lacks a portion of them. The table lists about 270,000 clones, with no singletons. Material: CD4+ T cells sorted from a lymph node. The receptors were sampled from a C3H/HeJ mouse with alopecia areata. The MHC haplotype recorded for the strain is H2-k.

This clone came up a few times. The gene names given are mouse names. The CDR3 end lies 4 residues beyond the end of the read and is filled in from the germline J gene. Other DNA sequences in the sample encode the same CDR3. The chain carries TRBV13-2 and TRBJ2-5; a weak D match, TRBD1 (6 bases). The CDR3 contains 14 residues. Germline-derived CDR1 and CDR2 are NNHNN and SYGAGS (reference sequence). Trimming shortened V by 1 base and J by 3 bases, and 9 bases separated the two germline ends. CDR3 DNA, as far as it was read: TGTGCCAGCGGTGATCCGGGACAACAAGAC. Translating gives CASGDPGQQD. The CDR3, in full, reads CASGDPGQQDTQYF.

This clone was recorded a few times. Mouse names are used for the genes. The CDR3 is cut off 4 residues early in the read; its end comes from the germline J gene. The chain uses TRBV13-3 and TRBJ2-1; tentative D call: TRBD1 (5 bases). In germline, CDR1 is NNHDY, CDR2 SYVADS. V lost 1 base and J 1 base, leaving 9 bases between the germline ends. The CDR3 covers 15 residues. Incomplete CDR3 DNA: TGTGCCAGCAGTGATTCCAGGGCGAACTATGCT. Encoded protein: CASSDSRANYA. The CDR3 in full is CASSDSRANYAEQFF.

About this clone: The listed genes are named as in mouse. The missing CDR3 end, 4 residues past where the read stops, is filled in from the germline J gene. V gene TRBV19 combines with J gene TRBJ2-7; 12 positions agree with TRBD2. The junction had 7 bases not matched to a gene; V was cut back by 3 bases and J by 3 bases. Germline V gene sequence: CDR1 FNHDT, CDR2 SITEND (reference sequence). The CDR3 sequence is 16 residues long. Incomplete CDR3 DNA: TGTGCCAGCAGTACCACTCGGACTGGGGGGGGCTAT. Protein sequence: CASSTTRTGGGY. The whole CDR3 reads CASSTTRTGGGYEQYF.

In the case of this clone: Gene names are the mouse ones. Read coverage stops 3 residues before the CDR3 terminus; the germline J gene supplies the remainder. The V and J genes are TRBV13-1 and TRBJ1-6, with D unresolved. TRBJ1-6 is an ORF; its function is uncertain. The CDR3 extends over 12 amino acids. Germline lookup yields CDR1 NSHNY and CDR2 SYGAGN. V lost 5 bases and J lost 7, with 7 bases in between. This CDR3 reads CASRSQNSPLYF. CDR3 DNA (partial): TGTGCCAGCAGGTCACAGAATTCGCCC.

Notes on this clone: The listed genes are named as in mouse. CDR3 residues: CASRQRYEQYF. The covered CDR3 bases are TGTGCCAGCAGACAGCGTTAT. The chain carries TRBV19 and TRBJ2-7; D gene uncertain. The read comes to an end 4 residues before the CDR3 does, leaving the germline J gene to fill in the end. Germline CDR1 reads FNHDT; CDR2 reads SITEND (reference sequence). There are 11 residues in the CDR3.

With respect to this clone: Gene names follow the mouse nomenclature. The read ends 4 residues shy of where the CDR3 ends; the end is completed using the germline J gene. Different DNA sequences within this sample yield the same CDR3. The V gene is TRBV13-2, the J gene TRBJ2-7, with 8 bases identical to TRBD2. This CDR3 region has 13 residues. Germline lookup yields CDR1 NNHNN and CDR2 SYGAGS (reference sequence). CDR3 protein: CASGDPGGYEQYF. Partial CDR3 DNA: TGTGCCAGCGGTGATCCTGGGGGGTAT.

This clone was recorded a few times. The listed genes are named as in mouse. The read is 4 residues too short to cover the CDR3 end, so that end is filled in from the germline J gene. The chain couples TRBV14 to TRBJ1-1, with a weak D call TRBD1 (6 bases). Germline CDR1 and CDR2: SGHDT and FRDEAV. V was clipped by 5 bases and J by 4 bases, with 12 bases between them. This CDR3 region has 13 residues. CDR3 DNA, as far as it was read: TGTGCCAGCAGGCAGGGGTTCGGCACA. Translated: CASRQGFGT. In full, the CDR3 reads CASRQGFGTEVFF.

Regarding this clone: The genes and germline here are from mouse. The CDR3 end is not reached by the read, which stops 4 residues before it; the germline J gene fills it in. The V gene is TRBV13-1, the J gene TRBJ2-1; 9 nucleotides match TRBD1. The J segment lost 2 bases and the V segment lost 3 bases, leaving 3 bases of the junction unmatched. The CDR3 runs 15 residues. Germline V gene data show CDR1 as NSHNY and CDR2 as SYGAGN. The CDR3 loop reads CASSGRDRDYAEQFF. The covered CDR3 bases are TGTGCCAGCAGTGGCCGGGACAGGGACTATGCT.

Details on this clone: All gene names here are mouse names. The CDR3 end is not reached by the read, which stops 4 residues before it; the germline J gene fills it in. The chain links TRBV19 to TRBJ2-3; no clear D gene. Germline-derived CDR1 and CDR2 are FNHDT and SITEND (reference sequence). The CDR3 runs 15 residues. V lost 0 bases to trimming and J lost 1 base, with 9 bases between them. The sequenced part of the CDR3 DNA is TGTGCCAGCAGTATAGAACTGACCCGTGCAGAA. It specifies CASSIELTRAE. The full CDR3 is CASSIELTRAETLYF.

Notes on this clone: Gene names are mouse gene names. The CDR3 is cut off 4 residues early in the read; its end comes from the germline J gene. The sample holds other DNA sequences that translate to the same CDR3. The chain couples TRBV13-1 to TRBJ1-2; D not certain. There are 13 residues in the CDR3. Germline lookup yields CDR1 NSHNY and CDR2 SYGAGN. Trimming shortened V by 0 bases and J by 1 base, and 4 bases separated the two germline ends. The sequenced part of the CDR3 DNA is TGTGCCAGCAGTGATGTAGGAAACTCC. This sequence encodes CASSDVGNS. The complete CDR3 reads CASSDVGNSDYTF.

A remark on this clone: Genes here carry mouse names. The read falls 4 residues short of the CDR3 end, and the missing part is taken from the germline J gene. The chain is built from TRBV5 and TRBJ2-7; D gene uncertain. Germline lookup yields CDR1 LGHNA and CDR2 YNLKQL (reference sequence). This CDR3 contains 13 residues. The sequenced CDR3 bases are TGTGCCAGCAGCCAAGATATGGGTTAT. This encodes CASSQDMGY. The entire CDR3 reads CASSQDMGYEQYF.

Points on this clone: Mouse gene names and germline throughout. The read comes to an end 3 residues before the CDR3 does, leaving the germline J gene to fill in the end. The gene calls are TRBV1 and TRBJ1-6, with 8 positions matching TRBD1. TRBJ1-6 is an open reading frame, and its role is uncertain. Germline lookup yields CDR1 NSQYPW and CDR2 LRSPGD (reference sequence). The J segment lost 8 bases and the V segment lost 0 bases, leaving 0 bases of the junction unmatched. CDR3 size: 14 residues. The chain's CDR3 is CTCSAEDRDSPLYF. The CDR3 DNA, read in part, is TGCACCTGCAGTGCAGAGGACAGGGATTCGCCC.

On this clone: Gene names are the mouse ones. The read is 4 residues too short to cover the CDR3 end, so that end is filled in from the germline J gene. Additional DNA sequences in this sample encode the identical CDR3. The rearrangement uses TRBV14 and TRBJ2-7, with TRBD1 as a possible D gene (5 bases). This CDR3 has 13 amino acids. Germline assignment: CDR1 SGHDT and CDR2 FRDEAV. Between the trimmed V and J ends, which lost 4 bases and 0 bases, there was a span of 8 bases. The CDR3 protein is CASSQGSSYEQYF. Partial CDR3 DNA: TGTGCCAGCAGTCAGGGTAGCTCCTAT.

Remarks on this clone: The gene names given are mouse names. The missing CDR3 end, 4 residues past where the read stops, is filled in from the germline J gene. The V gene is TRBV31, the J gene TRBJ2-2; TRBD1 matches 9 bases. V trimming: 1 base; J trimming: 1 base; junction bases outside the gene matches: 4. The CDR3 contains 16 residues. The V gene's germline CDR1 is GKSSPN and CDR2 SITVG. CDR3 sequence reads: CAWSPPGQGNTGQLYF. The CDR3 bases that were read are TGTGCCTGGAGTCCTCCGGGACAGGGAAACACCGGG.

This clone came up a few times. Gene names are the mouse ones. The read ends 4 residues before the CDR3 terminus; that terminus is restored from the germline J gene. This rearrangement joins TRBV13-3 to TRBJ2-7; 12 bases map to TRBD2. Germline-derived CDR1 and CDR2 are NNHDY and SYVADS. The CDR3 spans 16 residues. J lost 0 bases, V lost 3 bases, and 4 bases had no gene match. CDR3 DNA, as far as it was read: TGTGCCAGCAGTGGGGGGACTGGGGGGAGCTCCTAT. This codes for CASSGGTGGSSY. The CDR3 reads in full as CASSGGTGGSSYEQYF.

This clone occurred a few times. Mouse names are used for the genes. The sequenced fragment ends 4 residues before the CDR3 boundary, so the rest is inferred from the germline J gene. The chain uses TRBV19 and TRBJ2-5, with 9 bases matching TRBD2. This CDR3 contains 15 residues. Germline V gene data show CDR1 as FNHDT and CDR2 as SITEND (reference sequence). The V gene end was trimmed by 4 bases and the J gene end by 1 base; junction bases not matched to a gene: 4. The CDR3 sequence: CASSPGTGHQDTQYF. The sequenced part of the CDR3 DNA is TGTGCCAGCAGTCCCGGGACTGGGCACCAAGAC.

A word on this clone: Here the gene names and germline are mouse. Sequencing ends 4 residues short of the CDR3 end; the germline J gene provides the rest. The chain couples TRBV19 to TRBJ1-2; D may be TRBD1 (5 bases). The CDR3 length is 13 residues. Trimming cost V 4 bases and J 2 bases, with 9 bases left between them. Per germline, CDR1 FNHDT and CDR2 SITEND (reference sequence). The chain's CDR3 is CASSSRQNSDYTF. CDR3 bases read: TGTGCCAGCAGTTCCCGACAGAACTCC.

This clone came up a few times. The listed genes are named as in mouse. Read sequence stops 4 residues before the CDR3 end, and the germline J gene provides the missing end. The chain recombines TRBV13-3 with TRBJ1-2, with D possibly being TRBD1 (6 bases). Germline V CDR1 and CDR2: NNHDY, SYVADS. The CDR3 is 15 amino acids. V was shortened by 0 bases and J by 2 bases, with 11 bases between the two germline ends. The CDR3 reads CASSDDGGRNSDYTF. The covered CDR3 bases are TGTGCCAGCAGTGATGATGGGGGGCGCAACTCC.

In its sample, this clone was seen a few times. All gene names here are mouse names. The CDR3 end lies 4 residues beyond the end of the read and is filled in from the germline J gene. The V gene is TRBV13-3, the J gene TRBJ2-1, with D possibly being TRBD2 (7 bases). Germline loops: CDR1 NNHDY, CDR2 SYVADS. Trimming left V 1 base short and J 6 bases short, with 14 bases between. This CDR3 region has 15 residues. CDR3 DNA, as far as it was read: TGTGCCAGCAGTGATCGGGGGGCGGGTTTTGCT. Its translation is CASSDRGAGFA. The entire CDR3 is CASSDRGAGFAEQFF.

For this clone: All gene names here are mouse names. The read is 4 residues too short to cover the CDR3 end, so that end is filled in from the germline J gene. V gene TRBV13-1 combines with J gene TRBJ1-1; D possibly corresponds to TRBD1 (6 bases). This CDR3 region has 14 residues. Germline lookup yields CDR1 NSHNY and CDR2 SYGAGN. V gave up 0 bases and J gave up 4 bases, with 10 bases separating them. The covered CDR3 bases are TGTGCCAGCAGTGATGGGGGGGGCAGCACA. Encoded protein: CASSDGGGST. The complete CDR3 reads CASSDGGGSTEVFF.

As for this clone: This may arise from a read error, as a much more abundant clone is one base away. Mouse germline and gene names are used. The DNA ends 4 residues before the CDR3 does, and the rest of the CDR3 is filled in from the germline J gene. This chain links TRBV13-3 with TRBJ2-1; 10 nucleotides align to TRBD2. Germline values: CDR1 NNHDY, CDR2 SYVADS. V lost 2 bases, J lost 2 bases, and 1 base stayed unmatched. This CDR3 has 15 amino acids. Partial CDR3 DNA: TGTGCCAGCAGTGAGACTGGGGGGCACTATGCT. Translation gives CASSETGGHYA. Given in full, the CDR3 is CASSETGGHYAEQFF.

This clone was found a few times. Gene names follow the mouse nomenclature. The read comes to an end 3 residues before the CDR3 does, leaving the germline J gene to fill in the end. V is TRBV13-2 and J is TRBJ1-6, with TRBD1 matching 8 bases. TRBJ1-6 is designated an ORF whose function remains uncertain. CDR1 and CDR2 (germline): NNHNN, SYGAGS (reference sequence). This CDR3 spans 15 amino acids. The V gene end was trimmed by 3 bases and the J gene end by 3 bases; junction bases not matched to a gene: 2. The DNA read from the CDR3 is TGTGCCAGCGGTGGAGGGACAGGCTATAATTCGCCC. Protein sequence: CASGGGTGYNSP. The whole CDR3 sequence reads CASGGGTGYNSPLYF.

This clone has a handful of counts. Gene names and germline match the mouse. The CDR3 is cut off 4 residues early in the read; its end comes from the germline J gene. This chain links TRBV17 with TRBJ1-1, with D possibly being TRBD1 (5 bases). This CDR3 is 12 amino acids long. Germline CDR1 and CDR2: MNHDT and YYDKIL. CDR3 bases read: TGTGCTAGCAGTCGGCTGGGGGGA. Encoded protein: CASSRLGG. The full CDR3 protein is CASSRLGGEVFF.

This clone was seen more than once but under ten times. These gene names are mouse names. The sequence runs out 4 residues before the end of the CDR3; the remainder is reconstructed from the germline J gene. V is TRBV12-1 and J is TRBJ2-5; TRBD2 might be the D (6 bases). This CDR3 has 14 residues. V lost 0 bases to trimming and J lost 2 bases, with 8 bases between them. Germline assignment: CDR1 SGHSN and CDR2 HYEKVE. CDR3 DNA, as far as it was read: TGTGCCAGCTCTCTCACTGGGTTCCAAGAC. Translated, it gives CASSLTGFQD. The whole CDR3 sequence is CASSLTGFQDTQYF.

This clone showed up just a few times. The gene names given are mouse names. Other DNA sequences within the sample encode an identical CDR3. The CDR3 here is CASGTTYNSPLYF. Partial CDR3 DNA: TGTGCCAGCGGGACAACTTATAATTCGCCC. The rearrangement uses TRBV13-3 and TRBJ1-6; a weak D match, TRBD1 (6 bases). The read stops 3 residues short of the end of the CDR3; the missing end is completed from the germline J gene. TRBJ1-6 is an open reading frame, and its role is uncertain. Germline CDR1 reads NNHDY; CDR2 reads SYVADS. V gave up 7 bases and J gave up 4 bases, with 9 bases separating them. CDR3 length equals 13 residues.

As for this clone: Mouse germline and gene names are used. The read terminates 4 residues ahead of where the CDR3 ends, so the germline J gene completes it. The rearrangement joins TRBV13-2 to TRBJ1-1; TRBD1 matches 8 bases. Trimming took 2 bases from V and 3 from J; bases not matched to a gene: 6. The CDR3 sequence is 15 residues long. CDR1 is NNHNN and CDR2 is SYGAGS in the germline V gene (reference sequence). Partial CDR3 DNA: TGTGCCAGCGGTGAAGCAGGGGGCGCGGACACA. Protein: CASGEAGGADT. Given in full, the CDR3 is CASGEAGGADTEVFF.

Comment on this clone: The genes and germline here are from mouse. Coverage ceases 4 residues before the CDR3 finishes, and the germline J gene fills in the end. The chain employs TRBV19 and TRBJ2-2; D gene ambiguous. Trimming cost V 2 bases and J 0 bases, with 5 bases left between them. This CDR3 has 14 residues. Germline V CDR1 and CDR2: FNHDT, SITEND (reference sequence). CDR3 protein: CASSIPTNTGQLYF. The covered CDR3 bases are TGTGCCAGCAGTATTCCAACAAACACCGGG.